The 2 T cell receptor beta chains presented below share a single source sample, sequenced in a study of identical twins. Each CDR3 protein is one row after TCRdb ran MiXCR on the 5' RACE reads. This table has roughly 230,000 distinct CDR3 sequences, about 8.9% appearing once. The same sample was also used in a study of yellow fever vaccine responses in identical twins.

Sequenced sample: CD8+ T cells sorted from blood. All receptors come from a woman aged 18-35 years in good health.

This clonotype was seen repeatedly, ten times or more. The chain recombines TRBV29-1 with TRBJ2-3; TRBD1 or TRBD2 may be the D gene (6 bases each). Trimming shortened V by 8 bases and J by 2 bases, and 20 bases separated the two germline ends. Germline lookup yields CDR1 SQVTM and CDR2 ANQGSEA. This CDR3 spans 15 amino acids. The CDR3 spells CSSLRGSGHTDTQYF. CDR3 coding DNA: TGCAGCTCTCTCAGGGGTAGCGGACACACAGATACGCAGTATTTT.

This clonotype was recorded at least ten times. Written as DNA, the CDR3 is TGCGCCAGCAGCCAAGATGCCGGGGGCGGGTGGGCCCTCCACTTT. This sequence encodes CASSQDAGGGWALHF. The rearrangement joins TRBV4-3 to TRBJ1-6, with a weak D call TRBD1 (6 bases). Germline V lookup: CDR1 LGHNA, CDR2 YSLEER. Trimming left V 0 bases short and J 14 bases short, with 17 bases between. CDR3 size: 15 residues.